Listed below are T cell receptor beta chains from one sample, sequenced in a study of T cells in Graves' hyperthyroidism and ophthalmopathy. TCRdb re-called the multiplex PCR reads through MiXCR, storing one row per CDR3 protein. Of approximately 400,000 distinct CDR3 sequences in the sample, 15% to 20% were seen once. The sample taken for sequencing was blood. The source of these receptors is a young woman with Graves' hyperthyroidism. The CDR3 runs from the conserved cysteine through the conserved F or W. The order of the fields is clone size, D gene, J gene, V gene, CDR3 protein, CDR3 DNA. A D gene is named only where the DNA matches it firmly. Clone size is given for some rows only: seen once, a few or many times, or a class if the clone is expanded.

>few|-|TRBJ1-3|TRBV5-8
CASWFRRSSGNTIYF
TGTGCCAGCTGGTTTCGGAGGAGCTCTGGAAACACCATATATTTT
>many|-|TRBJ1-1|TRBV6-5
CASSSITEAFF
TGTGCCAGCAGTTCGATCACTGAAGCTTTCTTT
>many|-|TRBJ1-2|TRBV28
CASSSRQVFADGYTF
TGTGCCAGCAGTTCACGACAGGTCTTCGCCGATGGCTACACCTTC
>few|TRBD2|TRBJ2-2|TRBV11-1
CASSPSREATGELFF
TGTGCCAGCAGCCCCTCCCGGGAGGCCACCGGGGAGCTGTTTTTT
>many|-|TRBJ2-6|TRBV6-5
CASIRVTSGANVLTF
TGTGCCAGCATACGCGTAACCTCTGGGGCCAACGTCCTGACTTTC
>-|TRBD2|TRBJ2-7|TRBV12-3/TRBV12-4
CASTYSGGGYEQYF
TGTGCCAGCACCTATAGCGGGGGAGGGTACGAGCAGTACTTC
>many|TRBD1|TRBJ2-7|TRBV18
CASSPIGQVMYEQYF
TGTGCCAGCTCACCCATAGGACAGGTAATGTACGAGCAGTACTTC
>-|TRBD1|TRBJ1-1|TRBV5-4
CASSLGQGLMNTEDFF
TGTGCCAGCAGCCTGGGACAGGGACTTATGAACACTGAAGATTTCTTT
>many|-|TRBJ1-3|TRBV2
CASSGLGASGNTIYF
TGTGCCAGCAGTGGGTTGGGGGCCTCTGGAAACACCATATATTTT
>-|-|TRBJ2-7|TRBV28
CASSQLPGRGDEQYF
TGTGCCAGCAGTCAACTCCCCGGCAGGGGGGACGAGCAGTACTTC
>many|TRBD1|TRBJ1-2|TRBV6-5
CASSLTGTGFGYGYTF
TGTGCCAGCAGTCTTACCGGGACAGGGTTTGGCTATGGCTACACCTTC
>many|-|TRBJ2-6|TRBV6-2/TRBV6-3
CASSYSDGANVLTF
TGTGCCAGCAGTTACTCTGATGGGGCCAACGTCCTGACTTTC
>many|-|TRBJ1-2|TRBV4-1
CASSQAGTPYGYTF
TGCGCCAGCAGCCAAGCCGGGACACCCTATGGCTACACCTTC
>many|-|TRBJ1-1|TRBV20-1
CSALGPHGFEAFF
TGCAGTGCCCTAGGGCCCCACGGATTTGAAGCTTTCTTT
>many|TRBD2|TRBJ2-7|TRBV7-2
CASSLFGLDSYEQYF
TGTGCCAGCAGCTTATTCGGACTAGACTCCTACGAGCAGTACTTC
>many|TRBD1|TRBJ1-1|TRBV6-1
CASSHQGGEAFF
TGTGCCAGCAGCCACCAGGGGGGCGAAGCTTTCTTT
>many|-|TRBJ1-3|TRBV28
CASSSLHSGNTIYF
TGTGCCAGCAGTTCCCTGCACTCTGGAAACACCATATATTTT
>many|-|TRBJ1-5|TRBV28
CASGGDGDQPQHF
TGTGCCAGCGGTGGGGACGGAGATCAGCCCCAGCATTTT
>-|-|TRBJ1-3|TRBV11-1
CASSSTGTPSGNTIYF
TGTGCCAGCAGCTCCACAGGGACACCCTCTGGAAACACCATATATTTT
>many|-|TRBJ2-2|TRBV4-1
CASSQLRTRPGELFF
TGCGCCAGCAGCCAACTGCGCACACGACCCGGGGAGCTGTTTTTT
>many|-|TRBJ2-5|TRBV2
CASGNAAQYF
TGTGCCAGCGGTAATGCGGCCCAGTACTTC
>many|-|TRBJ1-5|TRBV19
CASSISRARSNQPQHF
TGTGCCAGTAGTATAAGCAGGGCGAGGAGCAATCAGCCCCAGCATTTT
>-|-|TRBJ1-1|TRBV6-2/TRBV6-3
CASRPGVPAFF
TGTGCCAGCAGGCCGGGGGTTCCAGCTTTCTTT
>many|TRBD1|TRBJ2-5|TRBV20-1
CSPIPGQGAETQYF
TGCAGTCCGATCCCGGGACAGGGGGCAGAGACCCAGTACTTC
>-|-|TRBJ2-7|TRBV12-3/TRBV12-4
CASSFSGTYEQYF
TGTGCCAGCAGTTTTTCGGGGACCTACGAGCAGTACTTC
>many|-|TRBJ2-2|TRBV7-9
CASSPRQVHTGELFF
TGTGCCAGCAGCCCCCGACAGGTGCACACCGGGGAGCTGTTTTTT
>few|-|TRBJ2-5|TRBV18
CASSPRWAGKRRETQYF
TGTGCCAGCTCACCGCGGTGGGCGGGCAAACGGAGAGAGACCCAGTACTTC
>many|TRBD2|TRBJ2-5|TRBV7-9
CASSVGLATHQETQYF
TGTGCCAGCAGTGTTGGACTAGCGACTCACCAAGAGACCCAGTACTTC
>many|-|TRBJ2-5|TRBV9
CASSAADEETQYF
TGTGCCAGCAGCGCCGCAGACGAAGAGACCCAGTACTTC
>many|TRBD1|TRBJ1-3|TRBV28
CASSFRGSSGNTIYF
TGTGCCAGCAGTTTCAGGGGGAGCTCTGGAAACACCATATATTTT
>many|-|TRBJ2-7|TRBV20-1
CSRSRGDEQYF
TGCAGTCGAAGTCGAGGTGACGAGCAGTACTTC
>many|-|TRBJ1-5|TRBV7-9
CASSGINQPQHF
TGTGCCAGCAGCGGAATAAATCAGCCCCAGCATTTT
>many|-|TRBJ1-3|TRBV28
CASSFAVSGNTIYF
TGTGCCAGCAGTTTCGCAGTCTCTGGAAACACCATATATTTT
>-|TRBD2|TRBJ2-5|TRBV12-3/TRBV12-4
CASSLRVAGRGETQYF
TGTGCCAGCAGTTTAAGGGTAGCGGGAAGAGGAGAGACCCAGTACTTC
>many|-|TRBJ2-7|TRBV2
CASSLGARFSYEQYF
TGTGCCAGCAGTCTTGGGGCCAGGTTCTCCTACGAGCAGTACTTC
>many|-|TRBJ2-7|TRBV28
CASRAGAGAVHEQYF
TGTGCCAGCAGGGCGGGCGCAGGGGCCGTCCACGAGCAGTACTTC
>-|-|TRBJ1-1|TRBV10-3
CAIRGGDTEAFF
TGTGCCATCAGGGGAGGGGACACTGAAGCTTTCTTT
>many|-|TRBJ1-5|TRBV6-5
CASSYPGGESQPQHF
TGTGCCAGCAGTTACCCCGGGGGGGAGAGTCAGCCCCAGCATTTT